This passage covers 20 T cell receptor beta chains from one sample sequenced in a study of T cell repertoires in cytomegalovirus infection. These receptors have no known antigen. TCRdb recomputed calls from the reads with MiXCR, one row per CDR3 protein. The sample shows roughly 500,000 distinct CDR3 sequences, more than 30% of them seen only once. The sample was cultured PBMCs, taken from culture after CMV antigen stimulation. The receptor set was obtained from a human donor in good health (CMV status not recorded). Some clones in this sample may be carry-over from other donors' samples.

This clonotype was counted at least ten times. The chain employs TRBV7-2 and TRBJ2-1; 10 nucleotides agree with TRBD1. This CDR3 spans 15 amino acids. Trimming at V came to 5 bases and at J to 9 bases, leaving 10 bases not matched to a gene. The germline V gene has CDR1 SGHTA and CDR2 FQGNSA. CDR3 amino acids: CASSVRGQGQSEQFF. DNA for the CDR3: TGTGCCAGCAGCGTTAGGGGACAGGGGCAGAGTGAGCAGTTCTTC.

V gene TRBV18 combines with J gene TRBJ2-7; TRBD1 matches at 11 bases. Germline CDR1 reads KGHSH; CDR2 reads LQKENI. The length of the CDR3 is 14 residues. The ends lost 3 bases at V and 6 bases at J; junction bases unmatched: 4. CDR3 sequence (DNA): TGTGCCAGCTCACCCGCCGGGACAGGGGGCGAGCAGTACGTC. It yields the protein CASSPAGTGGEQYV.

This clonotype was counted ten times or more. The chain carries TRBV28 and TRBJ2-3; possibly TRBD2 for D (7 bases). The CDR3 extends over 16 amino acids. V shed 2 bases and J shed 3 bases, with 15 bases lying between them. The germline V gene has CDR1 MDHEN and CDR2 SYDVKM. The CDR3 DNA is TGTGCCAGCAGTTTAGCACGGGCGGGGGCGACAGATACGCAGTATTTT. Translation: CASSLARAGATDTQYF. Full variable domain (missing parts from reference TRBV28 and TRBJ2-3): DVKVTQSSRYLVKRTGEKVFLECVQDMDHENMFWYRQDPGLGLRLIYFSYDVKMKEKGDIPEGYSVSREKKERFSLILESASTNQTSMYLCASSLARAGATDTQYFGPGTRLTVL.

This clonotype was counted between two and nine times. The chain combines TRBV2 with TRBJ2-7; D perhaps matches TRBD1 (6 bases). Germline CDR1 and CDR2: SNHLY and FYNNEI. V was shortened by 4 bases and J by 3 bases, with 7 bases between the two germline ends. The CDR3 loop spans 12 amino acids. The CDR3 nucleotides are TGTGCCAGCAGTGTACAGGGCTACGAGCAGTACTTC. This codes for CASSVQGYEQYF.

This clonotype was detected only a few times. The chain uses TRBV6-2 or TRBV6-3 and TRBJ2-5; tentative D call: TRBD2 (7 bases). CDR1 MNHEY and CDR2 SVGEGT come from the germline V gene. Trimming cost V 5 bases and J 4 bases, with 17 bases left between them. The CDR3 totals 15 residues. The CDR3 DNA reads TGTGCCAGCAGTAGGGGGGGGCTGGGTCGAGAGACCCAGTACTTC. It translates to CASSRGGLGRETQYF.

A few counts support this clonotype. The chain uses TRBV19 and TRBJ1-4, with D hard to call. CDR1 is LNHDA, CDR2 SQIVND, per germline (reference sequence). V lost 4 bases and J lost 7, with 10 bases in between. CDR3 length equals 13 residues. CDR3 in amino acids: CASSTRTVEKLFF. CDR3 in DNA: TGTGCCAGTAGTACCCGGACTGTTGAAAAACTGTTTTTT.

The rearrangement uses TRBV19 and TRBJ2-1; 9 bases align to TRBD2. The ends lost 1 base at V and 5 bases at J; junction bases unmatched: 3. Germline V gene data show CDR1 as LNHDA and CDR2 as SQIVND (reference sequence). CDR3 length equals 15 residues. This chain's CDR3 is CASSIVVAGDNEQFF. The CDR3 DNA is TGTGCCAGTAGTATAGTGGTAGCGGGGGACAATGAGCAGTTCTTC.

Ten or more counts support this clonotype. CDR3 bases: TGTGCCAGCAGTTACGAGGGGCTGAACACCGGGGAGCTGTTTTTT. It encodes CASSYEGLNTGELFF. The chain joins TRBV6-2 or TRBV6-3 to TRBJ2-2; D is perhaps TRBD1 or TRBD2 (5 bases each). Germline V gene sequence: CDR1 MNHEY, CDR2 SVGEGT. The CDR3 sequence is 15 residues long. Deletions cut 2 bases from V and 1 base from J, with 8 bases between.

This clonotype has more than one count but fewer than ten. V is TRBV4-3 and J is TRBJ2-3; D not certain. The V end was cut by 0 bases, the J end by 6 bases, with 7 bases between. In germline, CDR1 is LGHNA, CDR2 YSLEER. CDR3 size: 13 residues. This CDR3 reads CASSQDQWDTQYF. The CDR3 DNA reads TGCGCCAGCAGCCAAGATCAATGGGATACGCAGTATTTT.

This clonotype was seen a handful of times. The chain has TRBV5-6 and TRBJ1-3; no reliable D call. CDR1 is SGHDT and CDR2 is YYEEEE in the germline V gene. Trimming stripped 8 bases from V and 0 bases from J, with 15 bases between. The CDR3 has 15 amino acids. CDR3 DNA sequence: TGTGCCAGTGACCGGACGGAATCCTCTGGAAACACCATATATTTT. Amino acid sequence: CASDRTESSGNTIYF.

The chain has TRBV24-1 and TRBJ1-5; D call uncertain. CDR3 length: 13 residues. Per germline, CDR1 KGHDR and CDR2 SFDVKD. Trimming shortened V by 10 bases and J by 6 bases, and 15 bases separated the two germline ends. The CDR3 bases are TGTGCCACTCGCGGCGGGTCGGGTCAGCCCCAGCATTTT. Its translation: CATRGGSGQPQHF.

CDR3 protein: CASSFRLATDTQYF. In DNA, the CDR3 is TGTGCCAGCAGCTTTAGACTAGCAACAGATACGCAGTATTTT. The rearrangement uses TRBV7-9 and TRBJ2-3; 7 nucleotides line up with TRBD2. Germline V CDR1 and CDR2: SEHNR, FQNEAQ (reference sequence). V shed 3 bases and J 3 bases; nucleotides not matched to a gene: 3. This CDR3 is 14 amino acids long.

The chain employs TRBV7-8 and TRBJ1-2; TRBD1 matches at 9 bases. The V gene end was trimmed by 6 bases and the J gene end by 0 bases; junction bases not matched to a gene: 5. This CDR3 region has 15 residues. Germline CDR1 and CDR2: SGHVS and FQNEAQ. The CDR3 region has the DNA TGTGCCAGCAGAAACGACAGGGGGACTAACTATGGCTACACCTTC. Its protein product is CASRNDRGTNYGYTF.

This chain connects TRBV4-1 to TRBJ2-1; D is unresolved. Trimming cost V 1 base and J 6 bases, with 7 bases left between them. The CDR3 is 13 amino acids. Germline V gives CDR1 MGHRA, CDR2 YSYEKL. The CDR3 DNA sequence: TGCGCCAGCAGCCAAGTCCTCTCCAATGAGCAGTTCTTC. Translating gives CASSQVLSNEQFF.

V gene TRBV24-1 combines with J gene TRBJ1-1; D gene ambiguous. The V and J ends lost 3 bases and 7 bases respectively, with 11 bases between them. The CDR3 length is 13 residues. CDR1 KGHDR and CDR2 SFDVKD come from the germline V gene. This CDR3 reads CATSDADEGEAFF. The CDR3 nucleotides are TGTGCCACCAGTGATGCGGACGAGGGTGAAGCTTTCTTT.

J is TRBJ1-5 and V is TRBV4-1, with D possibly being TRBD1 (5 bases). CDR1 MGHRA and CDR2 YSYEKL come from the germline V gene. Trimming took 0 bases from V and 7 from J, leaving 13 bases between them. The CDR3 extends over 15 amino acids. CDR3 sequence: CASSQEGAGLQPQHF. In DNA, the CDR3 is TGCGCCAGCAGCCAAGAAGGAGCAGGGCTCCAGCCCCAGCATTTT.

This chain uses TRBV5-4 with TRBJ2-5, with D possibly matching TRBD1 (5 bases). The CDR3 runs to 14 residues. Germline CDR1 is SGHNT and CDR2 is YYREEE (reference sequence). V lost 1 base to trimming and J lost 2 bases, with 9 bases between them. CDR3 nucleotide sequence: TGTGCCAGCAGCTTGACAGGAGATCAAGAGACCCAGTACTTC. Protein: CASSLTGDQETQYF. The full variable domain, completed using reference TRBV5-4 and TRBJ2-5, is ETGVTQSPTHLIKTRGQQVTLRCSSQSGHNTVSWYQQALGQGPQFIFQYYREEENGRGNFPPRFSGLQFPNYSSELNVNALELDDSALYLCASSLTGDQETQYFGPGTRLLVL.

Here the CDR3 reads CASTGTPIGMGQFF. CDR3 bases: TGTGCCAGCACTGGGACACCCATCGGGATGGGGCAGTTCTTC. This chain links TRBV2 with TRBJ2-1, with D possibly TRBD1 on 6 matching bases. V was shortened by 7 bases and J by 12 bases, with 22 bases between the two germline ends. This CDR3 has 14 amino acids. The germline V gene encodes CDR1 SNHLY and CDR2 FYNNEI.

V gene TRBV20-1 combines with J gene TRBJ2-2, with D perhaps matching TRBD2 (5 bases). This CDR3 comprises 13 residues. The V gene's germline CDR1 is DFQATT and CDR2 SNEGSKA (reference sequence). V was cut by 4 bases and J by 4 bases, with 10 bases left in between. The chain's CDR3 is CSAKEASTGELFF. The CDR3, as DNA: TGCAGTGCTAAGGAGGCTTCCACCGGGGAGCTGTTTTTT.

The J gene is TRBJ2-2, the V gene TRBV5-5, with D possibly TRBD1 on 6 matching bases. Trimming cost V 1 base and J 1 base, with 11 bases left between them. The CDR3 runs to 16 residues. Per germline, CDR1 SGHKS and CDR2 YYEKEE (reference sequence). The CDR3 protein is CASSLNPRGNTGELFF. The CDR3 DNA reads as TGTGCCAGCAGCTTGAACCCCAGGGGGAACACCGGGGAGCTGTTTTTT.